Presented here are 28 T cell receptor beta chains from one specimen sequenced in a study of early stage breast cancer tumors. Here immunoSEQ multiplex PCR was the method, and the copy in TCRdb shows in-frame clones only, minus some. This table holds 50,000 to 65,000 clones, about 90% found once. The material sequenced was blood. The receptors come from a person aged 65 to 79 with breast cancer.

The chain joins TRBV6-4 to TRBJ2-5, with TRBD2 as a possible D gene (6 bases). This CDR3 is built from 15 residues. Trimming removed 5 bases from V and 1 base from J, with 14 bases in between. Germline loops: CDR1 MRHNA, CDR2 SNTAGT. CDR3 residues: CASSIAYGGQETQYF. CDR3 nucleotide sequence: TGTGCCAGCAGTATCGCTTACGGGGGCCAAGAGACCCAGTACTTC.

V usage is TRBV27 and J usage is TRBJ2-2, with D tentatively TRBD1 (5 bases). Looked up from germline, CDR1 is MNHEY and CDR2 is SMNVEV (reference sequence). CDR3 size: 13 residues. The germline V and J ends were trimmed by 4 bases and 5 bases, with 8 bases remaining between them. Here the CDR3 DNA reads TGTGCCAGCAGTTCCAGGGCTACCGGGGAGCTGTTTTTT. The encoded protein is CASSSRATGELFF.

V usage is TRBV5-1 and J usage is TRBJ1-2; D is unclear. Trimming cost V 2 bases and J 6 bases, with 14 bases left between them. The V gene's germline CDR1 is SGHRS and CDR2 YFSETQ. The CDR3 spans 14 residues. This CDR3 is CASSFLDLPDGYTF. CDR3 bases: TGCGCCAGCAGCTTCCTAGACCTGCCAGATGGCTACACCTTC.

The rearrangement uses TRBV9 and TRBJ2-5, with 11 bases matching TRBD2. The germline CDR1 and CDR2 sequences are SGDLS and YYNGEE. J was trimmed by 4 bases and V by 4 bases; bases with no gene match: 9. This CDR3 region has 16 residues. The chain's CDR3 is CASSLALAGGSETQYF. The CDR3 nucleotides read TGTGCCAGCAGCCTGGCCCTAGCGGGAGGTTCAGAGACCCAGTACTTC.

The chain combines TRBV30 with TRBJ2-3, with 7 bases that match TRBD2. CDR1 and CDR2 from the germline V gene are GTSNPN and SVGIG (reference sequence). This CDR3 has 14 amino acids. With 1 base clipped from V and 3 bases from J, the junction kept 4 bases outside the gene matches. The CDR3 bases are TGTGCCTGGAGTGGTACGGGGGGAACAGATACGCAGTATTTT. Its translation is CAWSGTGGTDTQYF. Full variable domain (rest looked up from reference TRBV30 and TRBJ2-3): SQTIHQWPATLVQPVGSPLSLECTVEGTSNPNLYWYRQAAGRGLQLLFYSVGIGQISSEVPQNLSASRPQDRQFILSSKKLLLSDSGFYLCAWSGTGGTDTQYFGPGTRLTVL.

This clone is a singleton in its sample. The genes are TRBV6-5 and TRBJ1-2; TRBD1 agrees at 8 bases. V shed 2 bases and J 3 bases; nucleotides not matched to a gene: 2. CDR3 length: 14 residues. CDR1 is MNHEY and CDR2 is SVGAGI in the germline V gene. Written as DNA, the CDR3 is TGTGCCAGCAGTTACCGGGGACAGGACTATGGCTACACCTTC. It is translated as CASSYRGQDYGYTF.

The rearrangement joins TRBV6-1 to TRBJ2-3, with D perhaps matching TRBD1 (5 bases). This CDR3 is built from 16 residues. Per germline, CDR1 MNHNS and CDR2 SASEGT. Trimming removed 1 base from V and 3 bases from J, with 14 bases in between. CDR3 DNA sequence: TGTGCCAGCAGTGAAGGAATAGGACAAGGAACAGATACGCAGTATTTT. Protein sequence: CASSEGIGQGTDTQYF.

The gene calls are TRBV27 and TRBJ1-2, with TRBD1 matching 7 bases. V dropped 6 bases and J dropped 7; count of bases not matched to a gene: 8. The germline V gene has CDR1 MNHEY and CDR2 SMNVEV (reference sequence). The CDR3 extends over 13 amino acids. CDR3 protein: CASRPTGWAGYTF. The DNA for the CDR3 is TGTGCCAGCAGACCGACAGGGTGGGCTGGCTACACCTTC.

The rearrangement links TRBV27 to TRBJ1-2; a weak D match, TRBD1 (6 bases). Germline CDR1 MNHEY, CDR2 SMNVEV (reference sequence). There are 18 residues in the CDR3. V was cut by 6 bases and J by 3 bases, with 26 bases left in between. The chain's CDR3 is CASRTSGTPPEGHYGYTF. CDR3 coding DNA: TGTGCCAGCAGGACATCCGGGACACCACCCGAAGGCCACTATGGCTACACCTTC.

In its sample, this clone was seen once. The chain is built from TRBV28 and TRBJ2-7; TRBD1 matches at 8 bases. The V gene end was trimmed by 2 bases and the J gene end by 6 bases; junction bases not matched to a gene: 6. The germline V gene encodes CDR1 MDHEN and CDR2 SYDVKM. CDR3 length: 14 residues. CDR3 nucleotides: TGTGCCAGCAGTTTACCGGACAGGGTGGGCGAGCAGTACTTC. Translating it yields CASSLPDRVGEQYF.

J is TRBJ2-7 and V is TRBV29-1, with 7 positions matching TRBD2. V lost 1 base to trimming and J lost 4 bases; unmatched junction nucleotides: 7. Germline CDR1 is SQVTM and CDR2 is ANQGSEA. The CDR3 runs to 14 residues. In nucleotides, the CDR3 is TGCAGCGTTGAAGGTGGGAGGGCCGGGTACGAGCAGTACTTC. It yields the protein CSVEGGRAGYEQYF.

J is TRBJ2-2 and V is TRBV10-3; D unresolved. The CDR3 totals 13 residues. Germline V gene sequence: CDR1 ENHRY, CDR2 SYGVKD. The V gene lost 3 bases and the J gene lost 7 bases, with 9 bases spanning the gap. CDR3 bases: TGTGCCATCAGTGAACGTCAGGACGGGGAGCTGTTTTTT. Its protein product is CAISERQDGELFF.

V is TRBV11-3 and J is TRBJ2-1; 10 positions agree with TRBD2. Germline V gives CDR1 SGHNT, CDR2 YENEEA. The CDR3 sequence is 16 residues long. J gave up 7 bases and V 4 bases, and 10 bases lay outside the gene matches. CDR3 loop: CASSSYGASGRNEQFF. CDR3 sequence (DNA): TGTGCCAGCAGCTCCTACGGGGCTAGCGGGAGAAATGAGCAGTTCTTC.

The chain links TRBV11-2 to TRBJ1-4; D is undetermined. Germline V lookup: CDR1 SGHAT, CDR2 FQNNGV. Trimming shortened V by 4 bases and J by 7 bases, and 10 bases separated the two germline ends. CDR3 length equals 13 residues. The CDR3 DNA sequence: TGTGCCAGCAGCTCGCAGTTTCCTGAAAAACTGTTTTTT. Protein product: CASSSQFPEKLFF.

V usage is TRBV18 and J usage is TRBJ1-1; D is perhaps TRBD1 (6 bases). The CDR3 totals 13 residues. Germline V gene data show CDR1 as KGHSH and CDR2 as LQKENI. V gave up 8 bases and J gave up 3 bases, with 13 bases separating them. As DNA, the CDR3 is TGTGCCAGCATCCGAACAGGGTACACTGAAGCTTTCTTT. Residues: CASIRTGYTEAFF.

The gene calls are TRBV7-2 and TRBJ1-1, with 9 bases matching TRBD1. The CDR3 loop spans 16 amino acids. Trimming removed 5 bases from V and 0 bases from J; junction bases left unmatched: 7. Germline V gene lookup returns CDR1 SGHTA and CDR2 FQGNSA. In DNA, the CDR3 is TGTGCCAGCAGCGTAGAGACAGGGGGACTGAACACTGAAGCTTTCTTT. Its translation is CASSVETGGLNTEAFF.

This chain joins TRBV27 and TRBJ2-3; 8 bases are a match to TRBD2. Looked up from germline, CDR1 is MNHEY and CDR2 is SMNVEV (reference sequence). This CDR3 is 15 amino acids long. J lost 4 bases, V lost 3 bases, and 6 bases had no gene match. The CDR3 DNA reads TGTGCCAGCAGTTTTGGACTAGCCGTGGCAGATACGCAGTATTTT. It encodes CASSFGLAVADTQYF.

The V call is TRBV29-1, the J call TRBJ1-5; tentative D call: TRBD1 (6 bases). Per germline, CDR1 SQVTM and CDR2 ANQGSEA. This CDR3 has 13 amino acids. Trimming took 6 bases from V and 1 from J, leaving 10 bases between them. CDR3 nucleotide sequence: TGCAGCGTGTCCGGACAGAGCAATCAGCCCCAGCATTTT. It specifies CSVSGQSNQPQHF.

This chain uses TRBV5-1 with TRBJ2-3; maybe TRBD1 (6 bases). This CDR3 contains 12 residues. The V end lost 4 bases, the J end lost 6 bases, and 9 bases lay between the germline ends. Per germline, CDR1 SGHRS and CDR2 YFSETQ. CDR3 sequence reads: CASSPQGDTQYF. CDR3 nucleotide sequence: TGCGCCAGCAGCCCCCAGGGGGATACGCAGTATTTT.

V and J are TRBV19 and TRBJ1-5; TRBD1 matches at 11 bases. There are 16 residues in the CDR3. The V segment lost 10 bases and the J segment 1 base; nucleotides outside the gene matches: 9. Germline lookup yields CDR1 LNHDA and CDR2 SQIVND (reference sequence). CDR3 nucleotide sequence: TGTGCCACTGGGACAGGGGGTTGGGGGAGCAATCAGCCCCAGCATTTT. It encodes CATGTGGWGSNQPQHF.

V is TRBV18 and J is TRBJ2-7, with 9 nucleotides matching TRBD1. In germline, CDR1 is KGHSH, CDR2 LQKENI. V shed 2 bases and J 2 bases; nucleotides not matched to a gene: 4. There are 15 residues in the CDR3. CDR3 sequence reads: CASSPSGQGPYEQYF. In DNA, the CDR3 is TGTGCCAGCTCACCATCTGGACAGGGGCCCTACGAGCAGTACTTC.

The chain employs TRBV5-8 and TRBJ2-7, with 8 positions matching TRBD2. Per germline, CDR1 SGHTS and CDR2 YDEGEE. The trim removed 5 bases at V and 3 bases at J, leaving 10 bases unmatched. The CDR3 runs to 15 residues. The CDR3 protein is CASSHSGGYLYEQYF. The CDR3 DNA reads TGTGCCAGCAGTCACAGCGGGGGCTACCTCTACGAGCAGTACTTC.

This chain uses TRBV7-2 with TRBJ1-1, with D possibly being TRBD1 (5 bases). The CDR3 sequence is 13 residues long. V was trimmed by 5 bases and J by 1 base, leaving 8 bases between them. Germline V gives CDR1 SGHTA, CDR2 FQGNSA. CDR3 sequence (DNA): TGTGCCAGCAGCCCCCAGGGGAACACTGAAGCTTTCTTT. Amino acids: CASSPQGNTEAFF.

V and J are TRBV11-2 and TRBJ2-1; the D is unclear. With 3 bases removed from V and 7 bases from J, the gap between germline ends came to 7 bases. Germline CDR1 is SGHAT and CDR2 is FQNNGV. The CDR3 totals 12 residues. The CDR3: CASSLPRNEQFF. The CDR3 nucleotides read TGTGCCAGCAGCTTGCCCCGGAATGAGCAGTTCTTC.

This clone appeared once. V and J are TRBV29-1 and TRBJ2-5; a weak D match, TRBD2 (6 bases). In germline, CDR1 is SQVTM, CDR2 ANQGSEA. Trimming cost V 7 bases and J 5 bases, with 14 bases left between them. This CDR3 spans 12 amino acids. The chain's CDR3 is CSANPRGETQYF. CDR3 nucleotide sequence: TGCAGCGCCAACCCCCGGGGGGAGACCCAGTACTTC.

The chain recombines TRBV28 with TRBJ2-7; 13 bases line up with TRBD2. V was pared by 3 bases and J by 6 bases, with 5 bases of the junction left unmatched. This CDR3 contains 15 residues. Germline values: CDR1 MDHEN, CDR2 SYDVKM. In DNA form, the CDR3 reads TGTGCCAGCAGTTTGCACGGACTAGCGGGAGCCGAGCAGTACTTC. This sequence encodes CASSLHGLAGAEQYF.

The rearrangement joins TRBV6-4 to TRBJ2-3; 9 nucleotides align to TRBD1. Germline V CDR1 and CDR2: MRHNA, SNTAGT. V gave up 6 bases and J gave up 3 bases; unmatched junction bases: 4. The CDR3 is made up of 14 amino acids. CDR3: CASSGTGMTDTQYF. DNA of the CDR3: TGTGCCAGCAGCGGGACAGGGATGACAGATACGCAGTATTTT.

The rearrangement uses TRBV10-1 and TRBJ2-7; perhaps TRBD2 as D (5 bases). Germline V gene data show CDR1 as WNHNN and CDR2 as SYGVQD (reference sequence). Trimming removed 3 bases at V and 7 bases at J, with 13 bases between. CDR3 size: 13 residues. The CDR3 DNA reads as TGCGCCAGCAGTGATCTCCGGACTGGGGAGCAGTACTTC. Amino acid sequence: CASSDLRTGEQYF.